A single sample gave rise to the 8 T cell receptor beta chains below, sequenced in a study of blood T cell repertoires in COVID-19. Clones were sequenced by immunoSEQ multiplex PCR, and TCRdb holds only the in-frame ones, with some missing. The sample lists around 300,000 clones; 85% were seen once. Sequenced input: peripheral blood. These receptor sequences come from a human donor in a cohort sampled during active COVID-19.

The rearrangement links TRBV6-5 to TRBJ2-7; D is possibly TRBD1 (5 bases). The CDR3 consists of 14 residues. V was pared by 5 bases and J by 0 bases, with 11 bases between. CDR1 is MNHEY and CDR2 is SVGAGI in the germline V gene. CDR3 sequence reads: CASSPRVYSYEQYF. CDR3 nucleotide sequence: TGTGCCAGCAGTCCCAGGGTTTACTCCTACGAGCAGTACTTC.

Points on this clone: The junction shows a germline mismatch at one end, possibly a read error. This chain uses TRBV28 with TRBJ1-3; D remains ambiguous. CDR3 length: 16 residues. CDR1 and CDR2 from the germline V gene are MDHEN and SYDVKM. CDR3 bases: TGTGCCAGCAGTTCCCCCCGAAGGAGACTTTTCAGTGCGGCTGTCTTT. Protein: CASSSPRRRLFSAAVF.

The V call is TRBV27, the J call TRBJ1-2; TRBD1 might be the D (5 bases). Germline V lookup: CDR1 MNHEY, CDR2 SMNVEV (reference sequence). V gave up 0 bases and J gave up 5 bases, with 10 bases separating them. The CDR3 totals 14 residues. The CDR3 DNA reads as TGTGCCAGCAGTTTATCCGGGGGTTTTTATGGCTACACCTTC. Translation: CASSLSGGFYGYTF.

The CDR3 loop is CASSRRAGTTEAFF. The CDR3 nucleotides are TGTGCCAGCTCACGGAGGGCCGGAACCACTGAAGCTTTCTTT. This sequence joins TRBV18 and TRBJ1-1; no clear D gene. In germline, CDR1 is KGHSH, CDR2 LQKENI. V was pared by 4 bases and J by 4 bases, with 13 bases between. This CDR3 is 14 amino acids long.

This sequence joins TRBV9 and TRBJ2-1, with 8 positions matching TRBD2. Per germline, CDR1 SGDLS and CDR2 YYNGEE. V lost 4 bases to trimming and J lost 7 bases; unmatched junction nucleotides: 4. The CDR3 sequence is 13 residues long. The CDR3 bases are TGTGCCAGCAGCTGGACTAGCAGGAATGAGCAGTTCTTC. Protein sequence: CASSWTSRNEQFF.

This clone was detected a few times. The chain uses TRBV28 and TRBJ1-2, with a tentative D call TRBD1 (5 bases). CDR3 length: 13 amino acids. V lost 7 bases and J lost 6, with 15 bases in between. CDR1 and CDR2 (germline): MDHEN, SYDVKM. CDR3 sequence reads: CASNVFRADGYTF. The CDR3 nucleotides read TGTGCCAGCAATGTATTCAGGGCTGATGGCTACACCTTC.

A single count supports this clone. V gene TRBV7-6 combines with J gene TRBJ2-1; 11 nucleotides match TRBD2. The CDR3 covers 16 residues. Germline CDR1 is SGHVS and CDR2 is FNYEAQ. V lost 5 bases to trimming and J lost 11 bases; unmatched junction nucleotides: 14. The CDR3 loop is CASSELGGSTSGKQFF. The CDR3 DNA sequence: TGTGCCAGCAGCGAATTAGGAGGGTCGACTAGCGGGAAGCAGTTCTTC.

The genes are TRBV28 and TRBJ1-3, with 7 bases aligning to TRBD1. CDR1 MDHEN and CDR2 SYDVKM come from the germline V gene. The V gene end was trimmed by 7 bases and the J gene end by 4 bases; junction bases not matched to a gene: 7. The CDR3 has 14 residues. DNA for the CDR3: TGTGCCAGCACCGCGCCGGACAGGGGAAACACCATATATTTT. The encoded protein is CASTAPDRGNTIYF.